Following are 3 T cell receptor beta chains from one sample sequenced in a study of PD-1 blockade in classical Hodgkin lymphoma. Described time point: cycle 4 day 1 (C4D1), after less than seven weeks of nivolumab. Relapse was seen in all patients after autologous stem cell transplantation, and brentuximab vedotin exposure was variable. TCRdb's copy holds only in-frame clones and misses some; the assay was immunoSEQ multiplex PCR. The data show some 8,900 clones, nearly 85% seen once. The sample was peripheral blood mononuclear cells (PBMCs), taken before the fourth cycle of nivolumab. The source of these receptors is a human donor with classical Hodgkin lymphoma.

V usage is TRBV30 and J usage is TRBJ2-3, with TRBD1 matching over 7 bases. This CDR3 has 16 amino acids. The trim removed 4 bases at V and 6 bases at J, leaving 16 bases unmatched. The V gene's germline CDR1 is GTSNPN and CDR2 SVGIG (reference sequence). DNA of the CDR3: TGTGCCTGGACCATAGGACAGGTGCTTTTCGTGGATACGCAGTATTTT. Translating gives CAWTIGQVLFVDTQYF.

The chain links TRBV19 to TRBJ1-4, with unresolved D. CDR3 length equals 16 residues. Germline V gene lookup returns CDR1 LNHDA and CDR2 SQIVND (reference sequence). V lost 4 bases and J 6 bases, leaving 18 bases between the germline ends. The CDR3 coding sequence is TGTGCCAGTAGTAGTACGGGTGAAGGCCTTGATGAAAAACTGTTTTTT. Translated, it gives CASSSTGEGLDEKLFF.

CDR3 region: CASSEQETQYF. Here the CDR3 DNA reads TGTGCCAGCAGTGAACAAGAGACCCAGTACTTC. The chain links TRBV2 to TRBJ2-5; no firm D call. The germline V gene has CDR1 SNHLY and CDR2 FYNNEI. Trimming removed 2 bases at V and 2 bases at J, with 0 bases between. The CDR3 totals 11 residues.